A selection of T cell receptor beta chains follows, all from one sample in a study of blood T cell repertoires in COVID-19. TCRdb keeps only in-frame clones here, not all; method: immunoSEQ multiplex PCR. Found here are 240,000 or so clones, approximately 90% of them singletons; the top ten hold 8% to 10%. The sample comprised PBMCs or T cells enriched from blood (not recorded which). Receptors were obtained from a man aged 35 to 55 who had recovered from COVID-19. The CDR3 runs from the conserved cysteine through the conserved F or W.

>TRBV6-5|TRBJ2-5
CASSYSAGSKETQYF
>TRBV25-1|TRBJ1-6
CASRARGSGPLHF
>TRBV5-8|TRBJ1-2
CASSRQGTYGYTF
>TRBV30|TRBJ1-6
CAWSVGGRDSPLHF
>TRBV11-3|TRBJ2-5
CASSKDPPGGQETQYF
>TRBV30|TRBJ1-1
CAWSEDLSEAFF
>TRBV4-2|TRBJ1-2
CASSWTGTDYGYTF
>TRBV7-9|TRBJ1-3
CAGRTQSSGNTIYF
>TRBV28|TRBJ1-2
CASSISRHEIYGYTF
>TRBV21-1|TRBJ2-4
CASSKPSTGRLAKNIQYF
>TRBV3-1/TRBV3-2|TRBJ2-5
CASSHNRGPETQYF